One sample yielded the 23 T cell receptor beta chains listed below, sequenced in a study of blood T cell repertoires in COVID-19. Libraries were prepared by immunoSEQ multiplex PCR; TCRdb keeps only in-frame clonotypes and omits some of them. Of fewer than 15,000 clones in the sample, almost 90% were seen once. The sequenced material came from peripheral blood. The receptors were gathered from a human donor with active COVID-19. The donor label of this sample is uncertain.

The chain joins TRBV4-1 to TRBJ2-2, with 8 nucleotides matching TRBD2. The CDR3 runs to 15 residues. V gave up 6 bases and J gave up 0 bases; unmatched junction bases: 3. Germline-derived CDR1 and CDR2 are MGHRA and YSYEKL. CDR3 protein: CASSPGLANTGELFF. The DNA of the CDR3 is TGCGCCAGCAGTCCGGGACTAGCGAACACCGGGGAGCTGTTTTTT.

The chain employs TRBV28 and TRBJ2-7, with D maybe TRBD1 (5 bases). The CDR3 runs 19 residues. CDR1 is MDHEN and CDR2 is SYDVKM in the germline V gene. Between the trimmed V and J ends, which lost 6 bases and 4 bases, there was a span of 31 bases. CDR3 nucleotide sequence: TGTGCCAGCAGGGATTTTTATTCCTCCGACAGCCTAGTGGGGTACGAGCAGTACTTC. It specifies CASRDFYSSDSLVGYEQYF.

The chain employs TRBV6-1 and TRBJ1-5; the D is unclear. This CDR3 is built from 16 residues. V lost 0 bases to trimming and J lost 4 bases, with 13 bases between them. Germline CDR1 reads MNHNS; CDR2 reads SASEGT. Here the CDR3 reads CASSEASGLTNQPQHF. CDR3 sequence (DNA): TGTGCCAGCAGTGAAGCCTCCGGACTGACTAATCAGCCCCAGCATTTT.

This clone was counted only a few times. This chain uses TRBV7-9 with TRBJ1-3, with D unresolved. CDR3 size: 16 residues. V was pared by 1 base and J by 0 bases, with 10 bases between. Germline V gives CDR1 SEHNR, CDR2 FQNEAQ (reference sequence). This CDR3 reads CASSLVGLSSGNTIYF. For the CDR3, the DNA is TGTGCCAGCAGCTTAGTGGGCCTCAGCTCTGGAAACACCATATATTTT.

The rearrangement links TRBV5-4 to TRBJ2-5, with D perhaps TRBD2 (5 bases). Germline V lookup: CDR1 SGHNT, CDR2 YYREEE (reference sequence). V was shortened by 4 bases and J by 2 bases, with 15 bases between the two germline ends. This CDR3 comprises 15 residues. CDR3 region: CASSNTGNSQETQYF. CDR3 DNA sequence: TGTGCCAGCAGCAACACCGGGAACAGTCAAGAGACCCAGTACTTC.

The table lists this clone with a count of one. The chain carries TRBV3-1 (or the pseudogene TRBV3-2) and TRBJ1-1; D is perhaps TRBD1 (6 bases). The V end lost 2 bases, the J end lost 4 bases, and 11 bases lay between the germline ends. CDR1 is LGHDT, CDR2 YNNKEL, per germline (reference sequence). The CDR3 consists of 14 residues. The CDR3 reads CASSQQGRGTEAFF. The CDR3 DNA reads TGTGCCAGCAGCCAACAGGGGCGTGGCACTGAAGCTTTCTTT.

The chain recombines TRBV29-1 with TRBJ2-7; tentative D call: TRBD1 (7 bases). This CDR3 is built from 12 residues. Germline V lookup: CDR1 SQVTM, CDR2 ANQGSEA. Trimming pared 3 bases from V and 6 bases from J, leaving 12 bases between. DNA of the CDR3: TGCAGCGTTGACAACAGGGGAGGCGAGCAGTACTTC. It yields the protein CSVDNRGGEQYF.

The chain links TRBV9 to TRBJ2-6, with D uncertain. CDR3 length: 15 amino acids. Germline-derived CDR1 and CDR2 are SGDLS and YYNGEE. With 1 base removed from V and 4 bases from J, the gap between germline ends came to 9 bases. The CDR3 sequence: CASSVRSQGANVLTF. CDR3 nucleotides: TGTGCCAGCAGCGTACGGAGCCAGGGGGCCAACGTCCTGACTTTC.

This clone was picked up one time. The V call is TRBV19, the J call TRBJ1-5; TRBD1 might be the D (6 bases). The CDR3 runs 12 residues. Looked up from germline, CDR1 is LNHDA and CDR2 is SQIVND (reference sequence). V lost 6 bases to trimming and J lost 10 bases, with 13 bases between them. The CDR3 region is CASRASGAPQHF. In DNA, the CDR3 is TGTGCCAGTAGAGCCTCAGGGGCCCCCCAGCATTTT.

This rearrangement joins TRBV10-2 to TRBJ2-7; D is perhaps TRBD1 (5 bases). V was trimmed by 6 bases and J by 0 bases, leaving 6 bases between them. The CDR3 sequence is 12 residues long. CDR1 and CDR2 from the germline V gene are WSHSY and SAAADI. CDR3 sequence (DNA): TGCGCCAGCAGCAGGGACTCCTACGAGCAGTACTTC. This gives the protein CASSRDSYEQYF.

The chain has TRBV10-3 and TRBJ1-1; 9 nucleotides match TRBD1. V shed 5 bases and J 5 bases; nucleotides not matched to a gene: 3. CDR3 length: 13 residues. The V gene's germline CDR1 is ENHRY and CDR2 SYGVKD. The CDR3: CAISRQGETEAFF. Written as DNA, the CDR3 is TGTGCCATCAGTCGACAGGGGGAAACTGAAGCTTTCTTT.

The chain combines TRBV19 with TRBJ2-3; 8 positions match TRBD1. The CDR3 is 16 amino acids. CDR1 and CDR2 (germline): LNHDA, SQIVND (reference sequence). The J segment lost 0 bases and the V segment lost 6 bases, leaving 8 bases of the junction unmatched. Here the CDR3 reads CASSRGLTASTDTQYF. As DNA, the CDR3 is TGTGCCAGTAGCAGGGGGCTCACGGCTAGCACAGATACGCAGTATTTT. Looking up the rest from reference TRBV19 and TRBJ2-3 gives the full variable domain: DGGITQSPKYLFRKEGQNVTLSCEQNLNHDAMYWYRQDPGQGLRLIYYSQIVNDFQKGDIAEGYSVSREKKESFPLTVTSAQKNPTAFYLCASSRGLTASTDTQYFGPGTRLTVL.

CDR3 in DNA: TGTGCCAGCAGCCGGGACAGGGGGTTTTATGGCTACACCTTC. Protein product: CASSRDRGFYGYTF. The genes are TRBV13 and TRBJ1-2; 11 nucleotides match TRBD1. The germline V gene encodes CDR1 PRHDT and CDR2 FYEKMQ (reference sequence). V trimming: 5 bases; J trimming: 5 bases; junction bases outside the gene matches: 4. The CDR3 has 14 amino acids. Full variable domain (rest looked up from reference TRBV13 and TRBJ1-2): AAGVIQSPRHLIKEKRETATLKCYPIPRHDTVYWYQQGPGQDPQFLISFYEKMQSDKGSIPDRFSAQQFSDYHSELNMSSLELGDSALYFCASSRDRGFYGYTFGSGTRLTVV.

This chain uses TRBV2 with TRBJ2-7; D possibly corresponds to TRBD2 (6 bases). This CDR3 has 16 amino acids. V dropped 6 bases and J dropped 2 bases, with 20 bases sitting between them. Germline CDR1 is SNHLY and CDR2 is FYNNEI. The CDR3 bases are TGTGCCAGCAGGACCCCCCCGGCGGGGCCTACCTACGAGCAGTACTTC. Translation gives CASRTPPAGPTYEQYF.

J is TRBJ2-7 and V is TRBV7-2; 10 bases are shared with TRBD2. V shed 2 bases and J 4 bases; nucleotides not matched to a gene: 2. There are 14 residues in the CDR3. The germline CDR1 and CDR2 sequences are SGHTA and FQGNSA. The CDR3: CASSLTSGVYEQYF. CDR3 nucleotides: TGTGCCAGCAGCTTAACTAGCGGGGTTTACGAGCAGTACTTC.

CDR3 DNA: TGTGCAAGTCGCCCTAGACAGGGCCTCCCCTACGAGCAGTACTTC. As protein: CASRPRQGLPYEQYF. V is TRBV12-2 and J is TRBJ2-7; TRBD1 reflects the table's D call only, with no check against the DNA. TRBV12-2 has pseudogene status. The CDR3 contains 15 residues.

The chain employs TRBV6-4 and TRBJ2-7; the match to TRBD2 covers 12 bases. With V trimmed by 8 bases and J by 5 bases, 10 bases remained unmatched. Looked up from germline, CDR1 is MRHNA and CDR2 is SNTAGT. This CDR3 spans 15 amino acids. CDR3 region: CASGQTSGGLHEQYF. The CDR3 DNA is TGTGCCAGCGGCCAGACTAGCGGGGGCCTTCACGAGCAGTACTTC.

In its sample, this clone was seen a few times. The chain employs TRBV7-9 and TRBJ2-7; D is undetermined. Germline CDR1 SEHNR, CDR2 FQNEAQ (reference sequence). With 0 bases removed from V and 5 bases from J, the gap between germline ends came to 11 bases. The length of the CDR3 is 14 residues. DNA of the CDR3: TGTGCCAGCAGCTTAGCGAGTAGCCTGCACGAGCAGTACTTC. Its protein is CASSLASSLHEQYF.

J is TRBJ2-1 and V is TRBV30; D remains ambiguous. V was shortened by 3 bases and J by 9 bases, with 12 bases between the two germline ends. Germline V gives CDR1 GTSNPN, CDR2 SVGIG (reference sequence). There are 12 residues in the CDR3. The CDR3 loop reads CAWSLVVGEQFF. The DNA for the CDR3 is TGTGCCTGGAGCTTAGTGGTCGGTGAGCAGTTCTTC.

The V call is TRBV6-5, the J call TRBJ1-1; D remains unclear. Trimming shortened V by 3 bases and J by 1 base, and 6 bases separated the two germline ends. Germline V lookup: CDR1 MNHEY, CDR2 SVGAGI. This CDR3 spans 13 amino acids. CDR3 in amino acids: CASSYWQNTEAFF. CDR3 DNA: TGTGCCAGCAGTTATTGGCAGAACACTGAAGCTTTCTTT.

The chain joins TRBV5-8 to TRBJ1-6, with no clear D. Trimming took off 3 bases at V and 1 base at J, with 11 bases between the two ends. Germline V gene data show CDR1 as SGHTS and CDR2 as YDEGEE. This CDR3 has 16 residues. CDR3 amino acids: CASSSVRGSYNSPLHF. CDR3 coding DNA: TGTGCCAGCAGCTCGGTACGAGGTTCCTATAATTCACCCCTCCACTTT.

The rearrangement joins TRBV27 to TRBJ2-7, with TRBD1 matching 7 bases. V lost 6 bases to trimming and J lost 4 bases; unmatched junction nucleotides: 9. Germline CDR1 MNHEY, CDR2 SMNVEV (reference sequence). This CDR3 contains 14 residues. Here the CDR3 DNA reads TGTGCCAGCAGGAACCGGGACAGACCATACGAGCAGTACTTC. It codes for CASRNRDRPYEQYF.

V and J are TRBV6-5 and TRBJ1-2; 8 bases are shared with TRBD1. Germline lookup yields CDR1 MNHEY and CDR2 SVGAGI. The J segment lost 2 bases and the V segment lost 6 bases, leaving 2 bases of the junction unmatched. This CDR3 has 13 residues. Here the CDR3 reads CASSRDRNYGYTF. CDR3 sequence (DNA): TGTGCCAGCAGCCGGGACAGGAACTATGGCTACACCTTC.